This T cell receptor beta chain was found in a study of T cell responses to AZD1222 COVID-19 vaccine. Findings of the study overall: Reportedly, nearly half the spike-specific TCRs target unmutated variant regions. Most donors were white British, females outnumbered males, and clonal diversity was possibly underestimated. Breadth and depth of Spike-specific TCRs rose after two AZD1222 doses.

The CDR3 is made up of 12 amino acids. Germline V gene sequence: CDR1 MNHEY, CDR2 SMNVEV (reference sequence). Trimming took off 6 bases at V and 2 bases at J, with 4 bases between the two ends. As to this clone: Its cognate antigen is unknown.

Sequenced by immunoSEQ multiplex PCR; TCRdb stores in-frame clones only, minus some. The sample records 140,000 or so clones, under 95% being singletons. It was second doses at about 4 or about 12 weeks that were pooled. The clonotype was recovered from an adult who received the AZD1222 COVID-19 vaccine. The chain is built from TRBV27 and TRBJ2-2, with unresolved D. The source material was peripheral blood, sampled 28 days after the second AZD1222 dose. CDR3 residues: CASSHNTGELFF. In DNA, the CDR3 is TGTGCCAGCAGCCATAACACCGGGGAGCTGTTTTTT.